Below are 10 T cell receptor beta chains sequenced from a single sample in a study of tumor-infiltrating lymphocytes in primary liver carcinoma. For blood RNA, unsorted whole blood served as the source, and germline DNA was extracted too. The input was 400 to 500 ng total RNA; TCR beta cDNA was made from it with a constant-region primer. Modified slightly, ARM-PCR produced TCR beta libraries over three nested multiplex PCR rounds. The two initial PCR rounds, nine to eleven cycles each, used TRBV1-TRBV30 forward and C-beta reverse primers. TCRdb re-called the multiplex PCR reads with MiXCR, one entry per CDR3 protein. Seen here are approximately 300,000 distinct CDR3 sequences, about 62% observed once, and the top ten hold roughly 10%. The sample was peripheral blood. Receptors originate from a middle-aged man with primary liver carcinoma and hepatitis B virus infection.

The rearrangement joins TRBV5-1 to TRBJ2-5; 15 positions match TRBD2. V trimming: 4 bases; J trimming: 2 bases; junction bases outside the gene matches: 6. The germline V gene encodes CDR1 SGHRS and CDR2 YFSETQ. CDR3 length: 17 amino acids. This chain's CDR3 is CASSAGTSGRWQETQYF. The CDR3 DNA reads TGCGCCAGCAGCGCCGGGACTAGCGGGAGGTGGCAAGAGACCCAGTACTTC.

This clonotype was recorded at least ten times. The chain links TRBV4-3 to TRBJ2-5; 7 bases agree with TRBD1. J gave up 1 base and V 1 base, and 3 bases lay outside the gene matches. This CDR3 spans 15 amino acids. From germline, CDR1 is LGHNA and CDR2 YSLEER. The CDR3 loop reads CASSQGNRGQETQYF. The DNA of the CDR3 is TGCGCCAGCAGCCAAGGGAACAGGGGCCAAGAGACCCAGTACTTC.

There are many counts of this clonotype. The chain carries TRBV6-2 or TRBV6-3 and TRBJ1-1; TRBD1 is a possible D gene (5 bases). This CDR3 is built from 12 residues. Germline V CDR1 and CDR2: MNHEY, SVGEGT. The V end lost 6 bases, the J end lost 5 bases, and 10 bases lay between the germline ends. CDR3 protein: CASRDSGTEAFF. Here the CDR3 DNA reads TGTGCCAGCAGAGACAGTGGGACTGAAGCTTTCTTT.

Comment on this clonotype: Since a much larger clone is just one base distant, this may be a read error. The CDR3 nucleotides read TGCGCCAGCAGCTCCACTCCGCTCGATACGCAGTATTTT. It encodes CASSSTPLDTQYF. The gene calls are TRBV4-3 and TRBJ2-3, with unresolved D. CDR3 length: 13 amino acids. V was cut by 5 bases and J by 6 bases, with 12 bases left in between. Per the germline V gene, CDR1 is LGHNA and CDR2 is YSLEER.

On this clonotype itself: Its ends do not fully match the called genes, so a read error is possible. The chain employs TRBV29-1 and TRBJ1-2; D not certain. The CDR3 sequence is 12 residues long. The germline V gene has CDR1 SQVTM and CDR2 ANQGSEA. The CDR3 nucleotides read TGCAGTGTCCTCCCCCTTAACTATGGCTACTCCTTC. As protein: CSVLPLNYGYSF.

This clonotype turned up a few times. This chain joins TRBV5-1 and TRBJ2-7; 7 bases line up with TRBD1. The CDR3 is 15 amino acids. The trim removed 3 bases at V and 2 bases at J, leaving 8 bases unmatched. Per germline, CDR1 SGHRS and CDR2 YFSETQ. CDR3: CASSSQGQGTYEQYF. The CDR3 DNA reads TGCGCCAGCAGCTCACAGGGGCAGGGCACCTACGAGCAGTACTTC.

This clonotype has at least ten counts. The genes are TRBV7-8 and TRBJ2-2, with 15 bases matching TRBD2. Germline V gene sequence: CDR1 SGHVS, CDR2 FQNEAQ. The V and J ends lost 5 bases and 1 base, in that order; junction bases with no gene match: 8. This CDR3 is 19 amino acids long. The chain's CDR3 is CASSEGGLAGGLNTGELFF. CDR3 in DNA: TGTGCCAGCAGCGAGGGAGGACTAGCGGGAGGGTTGAACACCGGGGAGCTGTTTTTT.

As to this clonotype: The junction departs from germline at one end; a sequencing error may be responsible. The V and J genes are TRBV5-1 and TRBJ2-1; TRBD2 is a possible D gene (5 bases). The length of the CDR3 is 15 residues. Per the germline V gene, CDR1 is SGHRS and CDR2 is YFSETQ. The DNA for the CDR3 is TGCGCCAGCAGCTTCGATGGGAGCTCCTACAATGAGCGGTTCTTC. This sequence encodes CASSFDGSSYNERFF.

With regard to this clonotype: One end of the junction fails to match germline, which may point to a read error. This chain joins TRBV6-2 or TRBV6-3 and TRBJ2-2; a weak D match, TRBD2 (5 bases). The CDR3 spans 13 residues. The V gene's germline CDR1 is MNHEY and CDR2 SVGEGT. CDR3 bases: TGTGCCAGCAGTTTAACACTCACCGGGGAGCTGCTTTTT. This encodes CASSLTLTGELLF.

This chain's CDR3 is CASKEGTLTRGTTDRQYF. The CDR3 bases are TGTGCCAGCAAGGAGGGTACCTTGACGCGGGGGACCACAGACAGGCAGTATTTT. This rearrangement joins TRBV11-1 to TRBJ2-3, with 7 bases aligning to TRBD2. With V trimmed by 7 bases and J by 11 bases, 27 bases remained unmatched. Germline CDR1 SGHAT, CDR2 FQDESV (reference sequence). The CDR3 runs to 18 residues.